The source of this T cell receptor (beta chain) is a study of blood T cell repertoires in COVID-19. Sequencing used immunoSEQ multiplex PCR; TCRdb keeps in-frame clones, though not all of them. This sample has nearly 80,000 clones, with roughly 87% found just once. Germline V lookup: CDR1 MNHNY, CDR2 SVGAGI (reference sequence). With 7 bases removed from V and 4 bases from J, the gap between germline ends came to 13 bases. The CDR3 is made up of 14 amino acids. The source of this sequence is a woman older than 75 with active or convalescent COVID-19. This sequence joins TRBV6-6 and TRBJ2-2, with D unresolved. Sequencing used peripheral blood. In DNA form, the CDR3 reads TGTGCCAGCATCCCTGTAGCCCGCACCGGGGAGCTGTTTTTT. Encoded protein: CASIPVARTGELFF.